The subject of this entry is one TCR beta chain. Its antigen is not identified. Unique molecular identifiers were used to barcode this TCRbeta library. TCRdb used MiXCR to reprocess the PCR reads, holding one entry per CDR3 protein. The sample includes 80,000 or so distinct CDR3 sequences, less than 15% of them seen just once. This sample is drawn from a study of T-cell reconstitution after alpha-beta-depleted transplantation in children. Losses at the gene ends were 0 bases for V and 2 bases for J; bases not matched to a gene: 1. Germline V lookup: CDR1 SGHDT, CDR2 YYEEEE. This CDR3 contains 15 residues. Study-wide results and limits: Day-60 TCRbeta diversity that was high in some patients was derived from surviving recipient T cells and thymic progenitors. Alpha-beta T cells present about two months after transplant were reported to originate from several hundred expanded graft clones. Diversity and T-cell counts at one year after transplant derived mostly from new T cells.

The chain employs TRBV5-6 and TRBJ1-2; 10 bases are shared with TRBD1. This TCR was recovered from a male patient between 2 and 10 years old who had a stem cell transplant for acute lymphoblastic leukemia, so the T cells may come from the graft donor. The sequencing used PBMCs, mostly from graft donor cells, collected 180 days after TCRalphabeta/CD19-depleted stem cell transplant. The DNA for the CDR3 is TGTGCCAGCAGCTTGGGGACAGGGGGGAACTATGGCTACACCTTC. It encodes CASSLGTGGNYGYTF.